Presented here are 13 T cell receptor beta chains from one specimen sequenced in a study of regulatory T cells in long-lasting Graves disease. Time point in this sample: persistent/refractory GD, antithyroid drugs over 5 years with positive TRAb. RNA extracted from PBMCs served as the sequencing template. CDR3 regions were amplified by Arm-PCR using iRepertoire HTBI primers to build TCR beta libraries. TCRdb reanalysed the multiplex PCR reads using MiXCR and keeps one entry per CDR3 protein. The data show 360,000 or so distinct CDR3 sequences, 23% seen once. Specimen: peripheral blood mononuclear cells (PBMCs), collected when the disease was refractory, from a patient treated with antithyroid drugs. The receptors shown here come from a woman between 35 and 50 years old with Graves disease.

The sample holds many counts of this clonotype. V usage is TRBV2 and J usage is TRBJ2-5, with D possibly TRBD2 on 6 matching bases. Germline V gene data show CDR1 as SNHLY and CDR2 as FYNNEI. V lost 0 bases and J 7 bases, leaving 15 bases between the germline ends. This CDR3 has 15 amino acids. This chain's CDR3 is CASSEASSGRRTQYF. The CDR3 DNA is TGTGCCAGCAGTGAAGCGTCGAGCGGGCGGAGGACCCAGTACTTC.

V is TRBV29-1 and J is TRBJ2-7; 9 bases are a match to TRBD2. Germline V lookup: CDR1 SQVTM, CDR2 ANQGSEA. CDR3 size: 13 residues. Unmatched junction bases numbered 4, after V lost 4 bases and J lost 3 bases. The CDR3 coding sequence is TGCAGCGTTGTAACTAGCGGGTTCTACGAGCAGTACTTC. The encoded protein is CSVVTSGFYEQYF.

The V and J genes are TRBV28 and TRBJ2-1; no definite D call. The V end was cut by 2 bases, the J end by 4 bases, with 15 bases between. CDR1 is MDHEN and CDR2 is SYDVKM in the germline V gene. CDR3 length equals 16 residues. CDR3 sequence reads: CASSLVLQALYNEQFF. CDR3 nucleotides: TGTGCCAGCAGTTTAGTGTTACAAGCACTTTACAATGAGCAGTTCTTC.

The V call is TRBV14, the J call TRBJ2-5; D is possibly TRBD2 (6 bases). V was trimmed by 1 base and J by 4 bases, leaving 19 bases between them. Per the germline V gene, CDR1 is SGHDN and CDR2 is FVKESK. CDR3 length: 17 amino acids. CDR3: CASSQGRLVAGAETQYF. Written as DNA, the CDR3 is TGTGCCAGCAGCCAAGGTCGACTAGTGGCTGGTGCAGAGACCCAGTACTTC.

In nucleotides, the CDR3 is TGCAGTGCTTCCGGTGGGGGTTCCTACGAGCAGTACTTC. Translation gives CSASGGGSYEQYF. The gene calls are TRBV20-1 and TRBJ2-7, with D possibly being TRBD1 or TRBD2 (5 bases each). CDR1 and CDR2 from the germline V gene are DFQATT and SNEGSKA (reference sequence). Trimming took off 5 bases at V and 1 base at J, with 12 bases between the two ends. This CDR3 is built from 13 residues.

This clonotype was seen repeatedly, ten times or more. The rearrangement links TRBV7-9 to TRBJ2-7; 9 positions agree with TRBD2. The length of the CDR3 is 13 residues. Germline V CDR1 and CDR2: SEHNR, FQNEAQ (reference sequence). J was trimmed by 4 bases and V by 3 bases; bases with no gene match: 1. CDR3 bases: TGTGCCAGCAGCTTGCGGGAGGGTTACGAGCAGTACTTC. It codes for CASSLREGYEQYF.

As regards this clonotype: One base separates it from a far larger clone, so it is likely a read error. CDR3 protein: CASSRLAGGVGETQYF. CDR3 coding DNA: TGTGCCAGCAGCCGACTAGCGGGAGGTGTTGGCGAGACCCAGTACTTC. This rearrangement joins TRBV2 to TRBJ2-7, with 13 bases identical to TRBD2. The DNA end is more similar to TRBJ2-5, so the J call may be wrong. The CDR3 is made up of 16 amino acids. Germline V gives CDR1 SNHLY, CDR2 FYNNEI.

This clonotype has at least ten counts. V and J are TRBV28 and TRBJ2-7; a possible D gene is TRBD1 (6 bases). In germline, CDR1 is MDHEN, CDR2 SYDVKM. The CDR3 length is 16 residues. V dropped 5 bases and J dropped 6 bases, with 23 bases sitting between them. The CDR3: CASSLPEQGSGGEQYF. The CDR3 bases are TGTGCCAGCAGTCTCCCGGAACAGGGTTCTGGAGGCGAGCAGTACTTC. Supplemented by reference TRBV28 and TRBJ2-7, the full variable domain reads DVKVTQSSRYLVKRTGEKVFLECVQDMDHENMFWYRQDPGLGLRLIYFSYDVKMKEKGDIPEGYSVSREKKERFSLILESASTNQTSMYLCASSLPEQGSGGEQYFGPGTRLTVT.

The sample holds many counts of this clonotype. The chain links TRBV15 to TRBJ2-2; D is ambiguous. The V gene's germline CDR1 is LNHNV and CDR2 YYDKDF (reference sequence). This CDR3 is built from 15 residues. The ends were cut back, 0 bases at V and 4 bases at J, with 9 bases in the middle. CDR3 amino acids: CATSREGSRTGELFF. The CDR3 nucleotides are TGTGCCACCAGCAGAGAGGGCTCGCGCACCGGGGAGCTGTTTTTT.

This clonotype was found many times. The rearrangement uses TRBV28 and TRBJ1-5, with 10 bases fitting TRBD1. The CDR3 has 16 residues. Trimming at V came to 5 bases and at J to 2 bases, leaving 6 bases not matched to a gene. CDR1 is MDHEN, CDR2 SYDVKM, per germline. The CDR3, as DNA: TGTGCCAGCAGTCCGGGGGACAGGGGTGGCAATCAGCCCCAGCATTTT. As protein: CASSPGDRGGNQPQHF.

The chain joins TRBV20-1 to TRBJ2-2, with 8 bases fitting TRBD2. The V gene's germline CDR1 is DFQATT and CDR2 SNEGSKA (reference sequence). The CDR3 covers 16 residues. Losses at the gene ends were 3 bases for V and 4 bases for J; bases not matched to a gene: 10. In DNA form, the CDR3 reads TGCAGTGCTAGCTTGGAGCGGGAGCGCGCCACCGGGGAGCTGTTTTTT. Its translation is CSASLERERATGELFF.

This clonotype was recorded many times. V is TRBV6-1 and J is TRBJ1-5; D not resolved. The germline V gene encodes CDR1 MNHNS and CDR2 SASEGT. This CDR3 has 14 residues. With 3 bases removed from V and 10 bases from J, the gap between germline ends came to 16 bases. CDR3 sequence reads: CASSEVGTVRPQHF. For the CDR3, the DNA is TGTGCCAGCAGTGAGGTAGGAACCGTCCGTCCCCAGCATTTT.

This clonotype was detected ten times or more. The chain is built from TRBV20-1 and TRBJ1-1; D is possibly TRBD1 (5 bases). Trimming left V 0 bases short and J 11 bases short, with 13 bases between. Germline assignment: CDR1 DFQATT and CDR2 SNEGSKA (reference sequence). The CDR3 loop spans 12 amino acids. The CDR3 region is CSAREGPGAAFF. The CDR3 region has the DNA TGCAGTGCTAGAGAGGGACCGGGCGCGGCTTTCTTT.